This T cell receptor (beta chain) was recorded in a study of T cells in women clearing cervical HPV infection. Study details: Case blood was drawn when the lesion was first found; control blood after infection became undetectable. Findings and limits, study-wide: CIN3+ cases had significantly higher TCR richness than controls; evenness did not differ.

immunoSEQ multiplex PCR used an average of roughly 1,300 ng genomic DNA. Here immunoSEQ multiplex PCR was the method, and the copy in TCRdb shows in-frame clones only, minus some. This sample carries 36,000 or so clones, with 3.7% going to the ten biggest clones. Note on this clone: The antigen is not known. Read sequence stops 3 residues before the CDR3 end, and the germline J gene provides the missing end.

The CDR3 sequence is 14 residues long. Trimming cost V 3 bases and J 6 bases, with 9 bases left between them. From germline, CDR1 is MNHNS and CDR2 SASEGT. The receptor's source is a woman aged 18-70 years with a cervical HPV16 infection that either progressed to CIN3+ or cleared (not recorded which). The sequenced sample was blood buffy coat. This chain joins TRBV6-1 and TRBJ1-6; D uncertain. The DNA read from the CDR3 is TGTGCCAGCAGTGAGGTCACGGGTAATTCACCC. Amino acids: CASSEVTGNSP. The complete CDR3 protein is CASSEVTGNSPLHF.